This passage covers 24 T cell receptor beta chains from one sample sequenced in a study of human T cells and chemical hapten exposure. A single record per CDR3 protein comes from TCRdb applying MiXCR to the RACE reads. This repertoire shows 380,000 or so distinct CDR3 sequences, approximately 5% found once; its top ten account for 2% to 2.5%. This sample's time point: patch test 1, 2 weeks after DPC sensitization. Treatment: therapeutic diphenylcyclopropenone sensitization with weekly scalp DPC. The specimen comprised whole blood, sampled in connection with sensitization to the hapten diphenylcyclopropenone (DPC). These receptor sequences come from a woman aged 50 to 65 with alopecia areata. Some clones in this sample may be carry-over from other donors' samples.

The chain recombines TRBV19 with TRBJ1-5; unclear D gene. The CDR3 consists of 14 residues. V was cut by 3 bases and J by 4 bases, with 10 bases left in between. Germline lookup yields CDR1 LNHDA and CDR2 SQIVND (reference sequence). In DNA form, the CDR3 reads TGTGCCAGTAGTATCTCAGGTACAAATCAGCCCCAGCATTTT. It specifies CASSISGTNQPQHF.

This clonotype came up many times. The chain carries TRBV29-1 and TRBJ1-4; D is perhaps TRBD1 (5 bases). The V gene lost 5 bases and the J gene lost 7 bases, with 14 bases spanning the gap. CDR3 length: 13 amino acids. Germline assignment: CDR1 SQVTM and CDR2 ANQGSEA. CDR3 nucleotide sequence: TGCAGCGTTACGGGGGAGAAGGCTGAAAAACTGTTTTTT. It codes for CSVTGEKAEKLFF.

The table lists this clonotype with a few counts. For the CDR3, the DNA is TGTGCCGCGGGGGGCGGGAGCACAGATACGCAGTATTTT. This encodes CAAGGGSTDTQYF. The rearrangement uses TRBV10-3 and TRBJ2-3, with 8 bases that match TRBD2. V lost 11 bases, J lost 0 bases, and 4 bases stayed unmatched. Germline V gene sequence: CDR1 ENHRY, CDR2 SYGVKD. The CDR3 spans 13 residues.

In its sample, this clonotype was seen many times. The chain joins TRBV5-1 to TRBJ2-4; tentatively, D is TRBD1 (5 bases). CDR3 length equals 16 residues. Trimming pared 3 bases from V and 6 bases from J, leaving 19 bases between. Germline CDR1 and CDR2: SGHRS and YFSETQ. The CDR3 bases are TGCGCCAGCAGCTCAGATCCCTTGGGGCTTCTAAACATTCAGTACTTC. This codes for CASSSDPLGLLNIQYF.

This clonotype was counted at least ten times. V gene TRBV12-3 or TRBV12-4 combines with J gene TRBJ2-7; D not certain. V dropped 3 bases and J dropped 5 bases, with 8 bases sitting between them. The CDR3 spans 12 residues. The CDR3 region is CASSLGAHEQYF. CDR3 in DNA: TGTGCCAGCAGTTTGGGTGCCCACGAGCAGTACTTC.

This clonotype was seen many times. V usage is TRBV7-8 and J usage is TRBJ2-7, with 10 positions matching TRBD2. The germline V gene encodes CDR1 SGHVS and CDR2 FQNEAQ. V was clipped by 2 bases and J by 1 base; unmatched bases: 8. The CDR3 runs 17 residues. CDR3 protein: CASSLPSGSGISYEQYF. For the CDR3, the DNA is TGTGCCAGCAGCTTACCTAGCGGGAGTGGGATTTCCTACGAGCAGTACTTC.

This clonotype was seen more than once but under ten times. The chain is built from TRBV28 and TRBJ2-7; D gene unclear. The CDR3 consists of 14 residues. CDR1 is MDHEN, CDR2 SYDVKM, per germline. V was shortened by 3 bases and J by 3 bases, with 12 bases between the two germline ends. CDR3 in amino acids: CASSFGRVHYEQYF. The CDR3 coding sequence is TGTGCCAGCAGTTTTGGGCGCGTCCACTACGAGCAGTACTTC.

The rearrangement links TRBV9 to TRBJ2-7; the match to TRBD2 covers 10 bases. V was pared by 2 bases and J by 5 bases, with 10 bases of the junction left unmatched. Germline values: CDR1 SGDLS, CDR2 YYNGEE. This CDR3 is built from 16 residues. CDR3 in amino acids: CASSVGTSGATNEQYF. DNA of the CDR3: TGTGCCAGCAGCGTGGGAACTAGCGGGGCTACTAACGAGCAGTACTTC.

The rearrangement links TRBV6-2 or TRBV6-3 to TRBJ2-7; 9 nucleotides line up with TRBD2. Germline CDR1 MNHEY, CDR2 SVGEGT. The length of the CDR3 is 14 residues. With 6 bases clipped from V and 2 bases from J, the junction kept 5 bases outside the gene matches. The chain's CDR3 is CASRKTSGTYEQYF. The CDR3 DNA follows: TGTGCCAGCAGAAAGACTAGCGGAACCTACGAGCAGTACTTC.

This clonotype was counted ten times or more. J is TRBJ2-7 and V is TRBV6-5; 10 nucleotides agree with TRBD2. The germline V gene encodes CDR1 MNHEY and CDR2 SVGAGI. Trimming at V came to 6 bases and at J to 7 bases, leaving 6 bases not matched to a gene. This CDR3 is built from 13 residues. CDR3 residues: CASRLAGPGEQYF. CDR3 in DNA: TGTGCCAGCAGACTAGCGGGGCCCGGGGAGCAGTACTTC.

A few counts support this clonotype. This chain links TRBV27 with TRBJ2-7, with 9 bases identical to TRBD1. Germline CDR1 is MNHEY and CDR2 is SMNVEV (reference sequence). V dropped 6 bases and J dropped 2; count of bases not matched to a gene: 8. CDR3 length: 15 amino acids. CDR3: CASSPDRGGAYEQYF. The CDR3 DNA reads as TGTGCCAGCAGCCCGGACAGGGGTGGTGCCTACGAGCAGTACTTC.

J is TRBJ2-7 and V is TRBV6-2 or TRBV6-3; D is unresolved. Germline values: CDR1 MNHEY, CDR2 SVGEGT. The V and J ends lost 7 bases and 0 bases respectively, with 10 bases between them. This CDR3 spans 13 amino acids. The chain's CDR3 is CASKAGRSYEQYF. CDR3 sequence (DNA): TGTGCCAGCAAGGCCGGACGCTCCTACGAGCAGTACTTC.

This clonotype was observed at least ten times. The rearrangement joins TRBV12-3 or TRBV12-4 to TRBJ1-3; the match to TRBD1 covers 9 bases. The J segment lost 11 bases and the V segment lost 3 bases, leaving 5 bases of the junction unmatched. The CDR3 has 13 amino acids. The CDR3, as DNA: TGTGCCAGCAGTTTCGGACAGGGGTTTGCCATATATTTT. Its protein is CASSFGQGFAIYF.

This clonotype has ten or more counts. This chain uses TRBV21-1 with TRBJ2-4; TRBD1 is taken as the D call from the table, unchecked against the DNA. TRBV21-1 has pseudogene status. This CDR3 spans 13 amino acids. CDR3 nucleotides: TGTGCCAGCAGCCCCGCGGGGGCGAACATTCAGTACTTC. Translation gives CASSPAGANIQYF.

This clonotype occurred many times. This chain joins TRBV9 and TRBJ2-1; perhaps TRBD2 as D (6 bases). The CDR3 has 14 residues. The V gene lost 4 bases and the J gene lost 2 bases, with 10 bases spanning the gap. In germline, CDR1 is SGDLS, CDR2 YYNGEE. The CDR3: CASSSLATYNEQFF. CDR3 DNA: TGTGCCAGCAGCTCACTAGCAACCTACAATGAGCAGTTCTTC.

This clonotype appeared many times. The junction departs from the called germline gene at one end, perhaps through a read error. CDR3 loop: CSVEAREGRLF. The CDR3, as DNA: TGCAGCGTTGAAGCAAGGGAAGGACGGCTCTTT. V usage is TRBV29-1 and J usage is TRBJ1-6, with D unclear. The CDR3 is 11 residues long. From germline, CDR1 is SQVTM and CDR2 ANQGSEA.

This clonotype was observed a handful of times. The chain links TRBV15 to TRBJ1-6; 7 bases fit TRBD1. The length of the CDR3 is 19 residues. Germline V CDR1 and CDR2: LNHNV, YYDKDF (reference sequence). Trimming at V came to 1 base and at J to 7 bases, leaving 16 bases not matched to a gene. The CDR3 DNA sequence: TGTGCCACCAGCAGAGTAATGGGAGTCGGACAGGCCCGAAATTCACCCCTCCACTTT. Its translation is CATSRVMGVGQARNSPLHF.

This clonotype was picked up many times. This chain links TRBV9 with TRBJ1-2; 7 nucleotides line up with TRBD1. The J segment lost 4 bases and the V segment lost 3 bases, leaving 12 bases of the junction unmatched. Germline CDR1 reads SGDLS; CDR2 reads YYNGEE. This CDR3 is 16 amino acids long. DNA for the CDR3: TGTGCCAGCAGCGCCCCGCGCACAGGGGTGGTCTATGGCTACACCTTC. Translated, it gives CASSAPRTGVVYGYTF.

The chain carries TRBV29-1 and TRBJ2-6; D is ambiguous. CDR1 and CDR2 (germline): SQVTM, ANQGSEA. This CDR3 contains 14 residues. The V gene lost 4 bases and the J gene lost 2 bases, with 9 bases spanning the gap. CDR3 sequence (DNA): TGCAGCGTTGGTGATGGTCCTGGGGCCAACGTCCTGACTTTC. Translating it yields CSVGDGPGANVLTF. Full variable domain (missing parts from reference TRBV29-1 and TRBJ2-6): SAVISQKPSRDICQRGTSLTIQCQVDSQVTMMFWYRQQPGQSLTLIATANQGSEATYESGFVIDKFPISRPNLTFSTLTVSNMSPEDSSIYLCSVGDGPGANVLTFGAGSRLTVL.

This clonotype was observed many times. This chain connects TRBV10-1 to TRBJ2-1, with D uncertain. This CDR3 has 13 amino acids. Germline-derived CDR1 and CDR2 are WNHNN and SYGVQD (reference sequence). The germline V and J ends were trimmed by 6 bases and 5 bases, with 11 bases remaining between them. The CDR3 bases are TGCGCCAGCAGGTTGGACGCCAACAATGAGCAGTTCTTC. Protein sequence: CASRLDANNEQFF.

This clonotype was seen ten or more times. The V call is TRBV7-9, the J call TRBJ2-7, with D possibly matching TRBD2 (5 bases). V was pared by 3 bases and J by 4 bases, with 28 bases between. Germline CDR1 reads SEHNR; CDR2 reads FQNEAQ (reference sequence). The CDR3 sequence is 19 residues long. The DNA for the CDR3 is TGTGCCAGCAGCTTGGAGGCCCTAACGAGTATTGGGCTCGGGTACGAGCAGTACTTC. Translation gives CASSLEALTSIGLGYEQYF.

CDR3 residues: CASSLDPGASTEAFF. Written as DNA, the CDR3 is TGTGCCAGCAGCTTAGATCCAGGGGCGAGCACTGAAGCTTTCTTT. The V gene is TRBV11-2, the J gene TRBJ1-1; D is possibly TRBD1 (6 bases). The V and J ends lost 0 bases and 4 bases respectively, with 12 bases between them. Looked up from germline, CDR1 is SGHAT and CDR2 is FQNNGV. This CDR3 contains 15 residues. The full variable domain, with the rest looked up from reference TRBV11-2 and TRBJ1-1, is EAGVAQSPRYKIIEKRQSVAFWCNPISGHATLYWYQQILGQGPKLLIQFQNNGVVDDSQLPKDRFSAERLKGVDSTLKIQPAKLEDSAVYLCASSLDPGASTEAFFGQGTRLTVV.

The chain recombines TRBV2 with TRBJ1-2; the match to TRBD1 covers 7 bases. Trimming removed 3 bases from V and 5 bases from J; junction bases left unmatched: 6. This CDR3 region has 14 residues. Germline-derived CDR1 and CDR2 are SNHLY and FYNNEI. Here the CDR3 DNA reads TGTGCCAGCAGTGATTCGAGGACAGGATATGGCTACACCTTC. This sequence encodes CASSDSRTGYGYTF.

This clonotype showed up many times. The chain couples TRBV7-2 to TRBJ1-6; D unresolved. In germline, CDR1 is SGHTA, CDR2 FQGNSA. The CDR3 covers 12 residues. V was cut by 1 base and J by 10 bases, with 5 bases left in between. The DNA for the CDR3 is TGTGCCAGCAGCTTAGGAAGCTCACCCCTCCACTTT. Its translation: CASSLGSSPLHF.